The 25 T cell receptor beta chains listed next were all sequenced from one sample in a study of shared clonotypes between healthy human individuals. Sequenced by immunoSEQ multiplex PCR; TCRdb stores in-frame clones only, minus some. The table shows some 1.5 million clones, with 98% occurring only once. The sample was naive CD4+ T cells sorted from blood. This sample's subset: CD45RA+ positively selected. These receptors were taken from a man younger than 45 in good health.

In nucleotides, the CDR3 is TGTGCCAGCAGGGACAGGAGTAGTTCGAACACCGGGGAGCTGTTTTTT. Its protein product is CASRDRSSSNTGELFF. This chain connects TRBV11-2 to TRBJ2-2; 7 bases are a match to TRBD1. The ends lost 6 bases at V and 0 bases at J; junction bases unmatched: 7. This CDR3 is built from 16 residues. Germline CDR1 and CDR2: SGHAT and FQNNGV.

This chain uses TRBV29-1 with TRBJ1-5; 9 positions agree with TRBD1. Germline V gene sequence: CDR1 SQVTM, CDR2 ANQGSEA. The trim removed 7 bases at V and 7 bases at J, leaving 8 bases unmatched. CDR3 length equals 13 residues. The CDR3, as DNA: TGCAGCGCCAGGACAGGGGAGATGCAGCCCCAGCATTTT. Protein product: CSARTGEMQPQHF.

J is TRBJ2-1 and V is TRBV12-2; the D call in the table, TRBD2, was not verified against the DNA. TRBV12-2 is flagged as a pseudogene. This CDR3 has 21 amino acids. The CDR3 region is CASRLSLPTGTSHKCGNEQFF. The CDR3 bases are TGTGCAAGTCGCTTAAGTCTCCCAACCGGGACTAGCCACAAGTGCGGCAATGAGCAGTTCTTC.

This clone appeared once. This sequence joins TRBV27 and TRBJ1-5, with D unclear. The germline V gene has CDR1 MNHEY and CDR2 SMNVEV (reference sequence). CDR3 length: 14 amino acids. Trimming removed 4 bases from V and 3 bases from J, with 10 bases in between. As DNA, the CDR3 is TGTGCCAGCAGTTGGAAACCTCTCAATCAGCCCCAGCATTTT. Amino acids: CASSWKPLNQPQHF.

With regard to this clone: The sample has other DNA sequences that encode this CDR3 too. The chain couples TRBV2 to TRBJ2-7; D tentatively fits TRBD1 or TRBD2 (5 bases each). V lost 4 bases, J lost 6 bases, and 10 bases lay in between. This CDR3 spans 12 amino acids. Germline CDR1 reads SNHLY; CDR2 reads FYNNEI. CDR3 protein: CASSVDGGEQYF. As DNA, the CDR3 is TGTGCCAGCAGTGTGGATGGGGGCGAGCAGTACTTC.

The V call is TRBV28, the J call TRBJ2-4; 7 nucleotides match TRBD1. With 3 bases clipped from V and 2 bases from J, the junction kept 10 bases outside the gene matches. The CDR3 is 17 residues long. The germline CDR1 and CDR2 sequences are MDHEN and SYDVKM. In DNA form, the CDR3 reads TGTGCCAGCAGTTTCTCCGACAGGGTACCGCCCAAAAACATTCAGTACTTC. Amino acid sequence: CASSFSDRVPPKNIQYF.

The table lists this clone with a count of one. The genes are TRBV19 and TRBJ2-3; 11 nucleotides match TRBD2. J lost 1 base, V lost 6 bases, and 12 bases had no gene match. The CDR3 has 18 residues. Germline CDR1 LNHDA, CDR2 SQIVND (reference sequence). DNA for the CDR3: TGTGCCAGTAGATGGATAGCGGGAGGGCCGGGGGGCACAGATACGCAGTATTTT. Protein: CASRWIAGGPGGTDTQYF.

This chain uses TRBV4-2 with TRBJ2-1; 8 bases map to TRBD1. After removal of 3 bases from V and 6 bases from J, the junction contained 13 bases not matched to a gene. The germline V gene encodes CDR1 LGHNA and CDR2 YNFKEQ. The CDR3 loop spans 17 amino acids. DNA of the CDR3: TGTGCCAGCAGCCACACTCCGGGACAGGCCAAGATCAATGAGCAGTTCTTC. Translating it yields CASSHTPGQAKINEQFF.

V and J are TRBV2 and TRBJ2-7; 7 nucleotides match TRBD1. This CDR3 has 14 residues. Unmatched junction bases numbered 8, after V lost 6 bases and J lost 3 bases. Germline V gene sequence: CDR1 SNHLY, CDR2 FYNNEI. The CDR3, as DNA: TGTGCCAGCAGGACGACAGGGCGAGGCTACGAGCAGTACTTC. It codes for CASRTTGRGYEQYF.

The chain links TRBV2 to TRBJ2-7; TRBD2 agrees at 8 bases. Germline trimming cut 1 base from V and 0 bases from J; bases unmatched to any gene: 2. Germline V gives CDR1 SNHLY, CDR2 FYNNEI. There are 15 residues in the CDR3. Here the CDR3 reads CASSEEAGGSYEQYF. The CDR3 DNA reads as TGTGCCAGCAGTGAAGAGGCGGGAGGCTCCTACGAGCAGTACTTC.

This chain joins TRBV10-1 and TRBJ1-1; no reliable D call. The CDR3 loop spans 14 amino acids. Germline V gene sequence: CDR1 WNHNN, CDR2 SYGVQD (reference sequence). The V and J ends lost 0 bases and 7 bases respectively, with 12 bases between them. DNA for the CDR3: TGCGCCAGCAGTGAGTCCGGCCAGGCCAGTGAAGCTTTCTTT. This codes for CASSESGQASEAFF.

The chain employs TRBV15 and TRBJ1-2; 8 nucleotides align to TRBD1. Germline CDR1 LNHNV, CDR2 YYDKDF (reference sequence). V was clipped by 5 bases and J by 2 bases; unmatched bases: 7. This CDR3 region has 15 residues. DNA for the CDR3: TGTGCCACCAGCCTCGGACAGGGAGGAAACTATGGCTACACCTTC. Translating gives CATSLGQGGNYGYTF.

The chain carries TRBV6-1 and TRBJ2-5; TRBD2 matches 14 bases. Germline trimming cut 3 bases from V and 7 bases from J; bases unmatched to any gene: 10. The germline V gene has CDR1 MNHNS and CDR2 SASEGT. There are 17 residues in the CDR3. The CDR3 DNA follows: TGTGCCAGCAGTGAGGGACTAGCGGGAGTCACCCGATGGACCCAGTACTTC. It specifies CASSEGLAGVTRWTQYF.

V is TRBV18 and J is TRBJ1-2; possibly TRBD1 for D (5 bases). The ends were cut back, 1 base at V and 4 bases at J, with 10 bases in the middle. The germline CDR1 and CDR2 sequences are KGHSH and LQKENI. The CDR3 consists of 14 residues. CDR3: CASSPLEGAYGYTF. The CDR3 DNA sequence: TGTGCCAGCTCACCACTGGAAGGGGCCTATGGCTACACCTTC.

The gene calls are TRBV7-9 and TRBJ1-2; 8 bases are a match to TRBD1. Germline V gives CDR1 SEHNR, CDR2 FQNEAQ (reference sequence). The CDR3 spans 17 residues. V dropped 7 bases and J dropped 4; count of bases not matched to a gene: 17. The CDR3 DNA follows: TGTGCCAGCACCTCGGTAGGTCAGGGGGCGAAGAGCTATGGCTACACCTTC. It yields the protein CASTSVGQGAKSYGYTF.

The chain has TRBV10-3 and TRBJ1-4, with D perhaps TRBD1 (6 bases). This CDR3 is 14 amino acids long. Trimming cost V 7 bases and J 8 bases, with 17 bases left between them. Germline V gives CDR1 ENHRY, CDR2 SYGVKD. The CDR3 sequence is CAIKGAGASEKLFF. DNA of the CDR3: TGTGCCATCAAAGGGGCAGGGGCAAGCGAAAAACTGTTTTTT.

V gene TRBV28 combines with J gene TRBJ1-5; D is undetermined. CDR1 is MDHEN and CDR2 is SYDVKM in the germline V gene. The CDR3 has 13 amino acids. The V end lost 5 bases, the J end lost 5 bases, and 10 bases lay between the germline ends. The CDR3 DNA follows: TGTGCCAGCAGTGTAAGGGTCCATCAGCCCCAGCATTTT. This translates into CASSVRVHQPQHF.

The chain links TRBV6-1 to TRBJ2-2; a weak D match, TRBD2 (5 bases). Trimming shortened V by 2 bases and J by 5 bases, and 6 bases separated the two germline ends. Germline V gene lookup returns CDR1 MNHNS and CDR2 SASEGT. The CDR3 spans 13 residues. CDR3 coding DNA: TGTGCCAGCAGTGAAACTAGTACCGGGGAGCTGTTTTTT. Translating gives CASSETSTGELFF.

This sequence joins TRBV10-3 and TRBJ2-1, with TRBD1 matching over 10 bases. V was clipped by 1 base and J by 13 bases; unmatched bases: 4. Germline V gene lookup returns CDR1 ENHRY and CDR2 SYGVKD. The CDR3 sequence is 13 residues long. CDR3 nucleotides: TGTGCCATCAGTGAGTTCGGGACAGGGGATCAGTTCTTC. Translated, it gives CAISEFGTGDQFF.

This clone came up once. The V and J genes are TRBV2 and TRBJ2-3; a weak D match, TRBD2 (6 bases). Germline V gene sequence: CDR1 SNHLY, CDR2 FYNNEI. Between the trimmed V and J ends, which lost 6 bases and 4 bases, there was a span of 14 bases. There are 14 residues in the CDR3. CDR3 residues: CASRWGESPDTQYF. The CDR3 nucleotides read TGTGCCAGCAGGTGGGGGGAGTCCCCAGATACGCAGTATTTT.

V usage is TRBV7-3 and J usage is TRBJ2-6, with D unresolved. CDR1 is SGHTA, CDR2 FQGTGA, per germline. V was pared by 3 bases and J by 4 bases, with 13 bases between. The CDR3 spans 16 residues. This CDR3 reads CASSLGLPQGANVLTF. The CDR3 DNA is TGTGCCAGCAGCTTGGGTCTTCCGCAAGGGGCCAACGTCCTGACTTTC.

CDR3 in DNA: TGTGCCAGCAGCCCCGGGACAGGGTTTACCGGGGAGCTGTTTTTT. Translating it yields CASSPGTGFTGELFF. The chain uses TRBV7-3 and TRBJ2-2; 9 bases align to TRBD1. V lost 5 bases, J lost 5 bases, and 6 bases stayed unmatched. The length of the CDR3 is 15 residues. From germline, CDR1 is SGHTA and CDR2 FQGTGA.

The chain has TRBV2 and TRBJ2-3; D could derive from TRBD1 or TRBD2 (6 bases each). The CDR3 contains 15 residues. Germline-derived CDR1 and CDR2 are SNHLY and FYNNEI. V shed 4 bases and J shed 0 bases, with 11 bases lying between them. The CDR3 DNA sequence: TGTGCCAGCAGTGTAGGAGGGGGTAGCACAGATACGCAGTATTTT. Translated: CASSVGGGSTDTQYF.

The rearrangement uses TRBV25-1 and TRBJ2-7; 7 bases fit TRBD2. Trimming cost V 1 base and J 2 bases; bases outside gene matches: 5. CDR1 and CDR2 (germline): MGHDK, SYGVNS. The CDR3 sequence is 15 residues long. CDR3 sequence: CASSELGTMAYEQYF. For the CDR3, the DNA is TGTGCCAGCAGTGAATTAGGGACTATGGCCTACGAGCAGTACTTC.

The chain links TRBV9 to TRBJ2-7; 8 nucleotides match TRBD2. The CDR3 consists of 16 residues. J lost 3 bases, V lost 4 bases, and 12 bases had no gene match. The germline gives CDR1 SGDLS, CDR2 YYNGEE. The CDR3 here is CASSTPGTSSRYEQYF. Written as DNA, the CDR3 is TGTGCCAGCAGCACCCCCGGGACTAGTAGTCGCTACGAGCAGTACTTC.